This T cell receptor (beta chain) appears in the sequencing data of a study of blood T cell repertoires in COVID-19. Study in general: Samples of COVID-19 (acute and convalescent) were obtained from the United States, Italy and Spain. In each case, the material was cDNA or gDNA derived from T cells, B-cell-depleted T cells, or PBMCs.

CDR3 length: 14 residues. Germline V gene sequence: CDR1 SGHTA, CDR2 FQGNSA. The ends were cut back, 3 bases at V and 3 bases at J, with 12 bases in the middle. Original data processing: Reference gene primers were amplified, and this amplification served to estimate nucleated cell counts. TCRdb keeps only in-frame clones here, not all; method: immunoSEQ multiplex PCR. V and J calls and clone size are as listed in that table; D and trimming were resolved from the DNA. The sample holds under 75,000 clones, about 70% seen once. The clonotype was recovered from a woman aged 50 to 65 with active or convalescent COVID-19. The sequencing input was peripheral blood. The chain couples TRBV7-2 to TRBJ2-7; tentative D call: TRBD1 (5 bases). The CDR3 is CASSFSGIGYEQYF. CDR3 coding DNA: TGTGCCAGCAGCTTTTCAGGGATTGGCTACGAGCAGTACTTC.